The TCR beta chain described here comes from a study of persistence of HIV-infected CD4 T cells. Overall study context: Donors were ART-treated; their CMV- and Gag-responding CD4+ T cells were isolated. Broader study findings: TCRbeta richness was lower in CMV- and Gag-responding cells than in anti-CD3/anti-CD28-responding cells.

Germline V CDR1 and CDR2: ENHRY, SYGVKD. V was trimmed by 0 bases and J by 1 base, leaving 13 bases between them. This CDR3 is built from 17 residues. The stimulus was an HIV-1 Gag 15-mer peptide pool, 1 ug/peptide/mL. CD40L-negative CD69-negative CD45RO-high memory CD4+ T cells were sorted as populations depleted of antigen-responding cells. The libraries were made with immunoSEQ version 4 in survey mode. Profiling relied on immunoSEQ multiplex PCR, and the TCRdb table lists in-frame clones only, not all of them. Among some 39,000 clones, 75% to 85% were seen once, and the ten largest hold more than 0.9%. A note on this clone: Antigen: not known.

This TCR derives from an adult with HIV. The donor label of this sample is uncertain. This chain connects TRBV10-3 to TRBJ1-3; the D is unclear. The sequencing used cultured CD4+ T cells from PBMCs, collected from a patient who received antiretroviral therapy. The DNA of the CDR3 is TGTGCCATCAGTGAGTCTGAGACCAGAGGATCTGGAAACACCATATATTTT. Translating gives CAISESETRGSGNTIYF.